This T cell receptor beta chain was sequenced for a study of CD8 T cells in ankylosing spondylitis. This clonotype was seen only a few times. Its antigen is unidentified. Study-wide points: Reactive arthritis synovial fluid and blood previously showed some of these motif variants. Characteristic, it appeared, of ankylosing spondylitis blood was a TCR beta motif of seven or eight highly homologous variants. Enrichment of disease-linked clones was reportedly significant in matched ankylosing spondylitis synovial fluid.

CDR1 is MNHNS and CDR2 is SASEGT in the germline V gene. V lost 8 bases and J lost 5; bases outside the gene matches: 14. The CDR3 length is 16 residues. Making use of molecular barcodes, quantitative 5'-RACE generated TCR beta libraries. TCRdb reprocessed the 5' RACE reads via MiXCR and lists one record per CDR3 protein. The sample includes 670,000 or so distinct CDR3 sequences, about 20% of them seen just once. Material: blood, either unsorted or a sorted T cell fraction (not recorded which). This TCR was recovered from a male donor with ankylosing spondylitis. V gene TRBV6-1 combines with J gene TRBJ1-5; TRBD1 matches at 8 bases. Here the CDR3 DNA reads TGTGCCAGCTTGGGGTGGTTGGGACAGGTGGATCAGCCCCAGCATTTT. Amino acids: CASLGWLGQVDQPQHF.